Below, 21 T cell receptor beta chains from the same sample are listed, as sequenced in a study of graft-versus-host responses after intestinal transplantation. Method: immunoSEQ multiplex PCR; TCRdb's copy keeps in-frame clones and lacks some. In the table there are around 120,000 clones, approximately 92% of which are singletons. For these receptors, no antigen is known. The sequencing used unstimulated CD4+ T cells sorted from spleen or lymph node cells, collected before intestinal transplant. These receptors all come from a human donor who received an intestinal transplant.

This chain links TRBV30 with TRBJ1-5; tentatively, D is TRBD1 (5 bases). Germline CDR1 is GTSNPN and CDR2 is SVGIG (reference sequence). The CDR3 sequence is 14 residues long. Trimming removed 3 bases at V and 6 bases at J, with 15 bases between. The DNA for the CDR3 is TGTGCCTGGAGCATGGTTCAGGGAGCTCAGCCCCAGCATTTT. It translates to CAWSMVQGAQPQHF.

This chain uses TRBV5-1 with TRBJ1-1, with a tentative D call TRBD1 (6 bases). This CDR3 spans 14 amino acids. From germline, CDR1 is SGHRS and CDR2 YFSETQ. Trimming shortened V by 7 bases and J by 4 bases, and 17 bases separated the two germline ends. CDR3 in DNA: TGCGCCAGCGGTACCGGGGGGGCTGGCACTGAAGCTTTCTTT. Its translation is CASGTGGAGTEAFF. Supplemented by reference TRBV5-1 and TRBJ1-1, the full variable domain reads KAGVTQTPRYLIKTRGQQVTLSCSPISGHRSVSWYQQTPGQGLQFLFEYFSETQRNKGNFPGRFSGRQFSNSRSEMNVSTLELGDSALYLCASGTGGAGTEAFFGQGTRLTVV.

The rearrangement links TRBV5-6 to TRBJ2-7, with 7 positions matching TRBD1. J gave up 5 bases and V 4 bases, and 12 bases lay outside the gene matches. Germline lookup yields CDR1 SGHDT and CDR2 YYEEEE. CDR3 length: 15 amino acids. The CDR3 nucleotides are TGTGCCAGCAGCGCTACAGGGGAGCCCACCCACGAGCAGTACTTC. Translated: CASSATGEPTHEQYF.

This chain joins TRBV6-1 and TRBJ1-4; D unresolved. Germline V gene sequence: CDR1 MNHNS, CDR2 SASEGT. Trimming left V 7 bases short and J 10 bases short, with 10 bases between. The CDR3 length is 11 residues. The CDR3 is CASITLGKLFF. The DNA of the CDR3 is TGTGCCAGCATAACCTTGGGAAAACTGTTTTTT.

The chain joins TRBV18 to TRBJ1-6; 11 nucleotides agree with TRBD1. V shed 1 base and J 2 bases; nucleotides not matched to a gene: 7. This CDR3 is 19 amino acids long. CDR1 is KGHSH and CDR2 is LQKENI in the germline V gene. CDR3 amino acids: CASSPRGTGGFAYNSPLHF. CDR3 nucleotide sequence: TGTGCCAGCTCACCACGAGGGACAGGGGGTTTCGCCTATAATTCACCCCTCCACTTT.

The chain employs TRBV27 and TRBJ2-1; perhaps D is TRBD1 or TRBD2 (5 bases each). V lost 7 bases and J lost 8, with 21 bases in between. Germline V gives CDR1 MNHEY, CDR2 SMNVEV (reference sequence). CDR3 length: 15 amino acids. The CDR3 DNA follows: TGTGCCAGCACCTCTCTGGGGCTAGCCGGGTATGAGCAGTTCTTC. This codes for CASTSLGLAGYEQFF.

The chain carries TRBV28 and TRBJ2-1, with 9 bases aligning to TRBD2. The ends lost 2 bases at V and 9 bases at J; junction bases unmatched: 5. This CDR3 comprises 14 residues. The germline gives CDR1 MDHEN, CDR2 SYDVKM. CDR3 protein: CASSLAGGRVEQFF. CDR3 sequence (DNA): TGTGCCAGCAGTTTAGCGGGAGGGCGGGTTGAGCAGTTCTTC.

V is TRBV12-5 and J is TRBJ1-1; D gene ambiguous. The germline V gene has CDR1 LGHNT and CDR2 FRNRAP. Trimming removed 4 bases from V and 4 bases from J, with 10 bases in between. The CDR3 runs to 13 residues. For the CDR3, the DNA is TGTGCTAGTGGTTGGGGTGGCGCCACTGAAGCTTTCTTT. It translates to CASGWGGATEAFF.

Here the CDR3 DNA reads TGTGCCAGTAGTATTGATCGGGCGTACAATGAGCAGTTCTTC. Translating gives CASSIDRAYNEQFF. This rearrangement joins TRBV19 to TRBJ2-1; D is ambiguous. V dropped 3 bases and J dropped 4 bases, with 10 bases sitting between them. Germline V gene sequence: CDR1 LNHDA, CDR2 SQIVND (reference sequence). This CDR3 spans 14 amino acids.

The chain combines TRBV18 with TRBJ1-2; 11 bases are a match to TRBD1. V lost 4 bases, J lost 4 bases, and 2 bases stayed unmatched. This CDR3 is built from 14 residues. The germline CDR1 and CDR2 sequences are KGHSH and LQKENI. CDR3 region: CASSLGQGAYGYTF. For the CDR3, the DNA is TGTGCCAGCTCACTTGGACAGGGGGCCTATGGCTACACCTTC.

This clone was seen a single time. The CDR3 bases are TGTGCCTGGAACCCAAATACCGACAGGCGGGAGACCCAGTACTTC. Translating gives CAWNPNTDRRETQYF. The chain combines TRBV30 with TRBJ2-5, with D perhaps TRBD1 (6 bases). The V gene's germline CDR1 is GTSNPN and CDR2 SVGIG (reference sequence). CDR3 size: 15 residues. V was pared by 4 bases and J by 5 bases, with 20 bases between.

The rearrangement links TRBV11-1 to TRBJ2-7; no reliable D call. Trimming shortened V by 5 bases and J by 7 bases, and 21 bases separated the two germline ends. In germline, CDR1 is SGHAT, CDR2 FQDESV (reference sequence). The length of the CDR3 is 15 residues. The DNA of the CDR3 is TGTGCCAGCAGCCCCCGGTGGGTGGGCTCCTCGGAGCAGTACTTC. Its protein product is CASSPRWVGSSEQYF.

V gene TRBV10-3 combines with J gene TRBJ1-2; 10 nucleotides align to TRBD1. CDR3 length: 12 amino acids. Losses at the gene ends were 6 bases for V and 10 bases for J; bases not matched to a gene: 5. Germline V gives CDR1 ENHRY, CDR2 SYGVKD. Here the CDR3 DNA reads TGTGCCATCAGGTGGACAGGGGGTGACTACACCTTC. Residues: CAIRWTGGDYTF.

The V and J genes are TRBV19 and TRBJ2-3; D might be TRBD2 (6 bases). The CDR3 has 14 amino acids. V lost 5 bases and J 0 bases, leaving 9 bases between the germline ends. CDR1 and CDR2 (germline): LNHDA, SQIVND (reference sequence). The chain's CDR3 is CASSWDFSTDTQYF. The CDR3 DNA follows: TGTGCCAGTAGTTGGGACTTCAGCACAGATACGCAGTATTTT.

The rearrangement uses TRBV28 and TRBJ1-1; 8 nucleotides agree with TRBD1. Losses at the gene ends were 2 bases for V and 4 bases for J; bases not matched to a gene: 6. Per germline, CDR1 MDHEN and CDR2 SYDVKM. The length of the CDR3 is 15 residues. For the CDR3, the DNA is TGTGCCAGCAGTTTACTATCAGGGGGCTTCACTGAAGCTTTCTTT. Translated, it gives CASSLLSGGFTEAFF.

The rearrangement joins TRBV27 to TRBJ1-2; TRBD1 agrees at 7 bases. The CDR3 loop spans 14 amino acids. Trimming cost V 5 bases and J 5 bases; bases outside gene matches: 8. The germline V gene encodes CDR1 MNHEY and CDR2 SMNVEV (reference sequence). CDR3 in amino acids: CASSTRQGSYGYTF. DNA for the CDR3: TGTGCCAGCAGTACCAGACAGGGATCATATGGCTACACCTTC.

This sequence joins TRBV10-3 and TRBJ2-2; D is unresolved. CDR3 length: 14 residues. Trimming pared 8 bases from V and 4 bases from J, leaving 14 bases between. CDR1 is ENHRY, CDR2 SYGVKD, per germline. CDR3 sequence: CAIGESQATGELFF. CDR3 sequence (DNA): TGTGCCATCGGGGAAAGTCAGGCCACCGGGGAGCTGTTTTTT.

Comment on this clone: The same CDR3 can be traced to other DNA sequences in this sample. The chain combines TRBV5-1 with TRBJ2-7; 12 bases match TRBD2. CDR1 SGHRS and CDR2 YFSETQ come from the germline V gene. The length of the CDR3 is 14 residues. V lost 4 bases, J lost 3 bases, and 2 bases stayed unmatched. The CDR3 region has the DNA TGCGCCAGCAGCCTGACTAGCGGGAGCTACGAGCAGTACTTC. Its protein product is CASSLTSGSYEQYF. The full variable domain, its missing parts supplied by reference TRBV5-1 and TRBJ2-7, is KAGVTQTPRYLIKTRGQQVTLSCSPISGHRSVSWYQQTPGQGLQFLFEYFSETQRNKGNFPGRFSGRQFSNSRSEMNVSTLELGDSALYLCASSLTSGSYEQYFGPGTRLTVT.

The V and J genes are TRBV18 and TRBJ1-5; D is unresolved. Trimming left V 1 base short and J 0 bases short, with 10 bases between. This CDR3 is 16 amino acids long. Germline loops: CDR1 KGHSH, CDR2 LQKENI. CDR3 loop: CASSPLPGYSNQPQHF. Written as DNA, the CDR3 is TGTGCCAGCTCACCACTTCCAGGCTATAGCAATCAGCCCCAGCATTTT.

The V and J genes are TRBV11-2 and TRBJ2-5; no firm D call. V was shortened by 1 base and J by 4 bases, with 10 bases between the two germline ends. The germline CDR1 and CDR2 sequences are SGHAT and FQNNGV. The CDR3 covers 14 residues. CDR3 bases: TGTGCCAGCAGCTTAGTGTGGGGTCGAGAGACCCAGTACTTC. Protein: CASSLVWGRETQYF.

The V and J genes are TRBV5-6 and TRBJ1-2; no clear D. There are 15 residues in the CDR3. With 2 bases removed from V and 8 bases from J, the gap between germline ends came to 19 bases. Germline V gene data show CDR1 as SGHDT and CDR2 as YYEEEE. The CDR3 loop reads CASSLFPWTGGGYTF. The CDR3 DNA follows: TGTGCCAGCAGCTTATTCCCCTGGACGGGAGGCGGCTACACCTTC.